Described below is a single T cell receptor beta chain sequence and its context. These data come from a study of PD-L1 blockade in urothelial cancer. The method was immunoSEQ multiplex PCR; TCRdb's version includes in-frame clones alone and lacks a portion of them. Here the sample spans just under 30,000 clones, 70% to 90% being singletons. V was clipped by 4 bases and J by 1 base; unmatched bases: 2. The CDR3 is 15 residues long. Per the germline V gene, CDR1 is MNHNY and CDR2 is SVGAGI (reference sequence). The chain carries TRBV6-6 and TRBJ2-1; 9 nucleotides line up with TRBD1. Sequencing used PBMCs, obtained around atezolizumab (anti-PD-L1) treatment. The source of this sequence is a man aged 45-65 years with urothelial cancer. The CDR3 here is CASSSGTGSYNEQFF. The DNA of the CDR3 is TGTGCCAGCAGTTCAGGGACAGGGTCCTACAATGAGCAGTTCTTC.